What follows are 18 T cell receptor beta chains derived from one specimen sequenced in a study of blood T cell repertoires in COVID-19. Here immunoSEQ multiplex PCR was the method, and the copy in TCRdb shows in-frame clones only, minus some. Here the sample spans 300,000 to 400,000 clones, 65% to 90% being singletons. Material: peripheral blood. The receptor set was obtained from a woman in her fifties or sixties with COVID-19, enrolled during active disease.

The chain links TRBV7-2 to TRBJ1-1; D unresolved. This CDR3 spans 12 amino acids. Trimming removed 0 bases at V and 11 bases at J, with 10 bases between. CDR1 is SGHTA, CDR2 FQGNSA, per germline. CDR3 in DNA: TGTGCCAGCAGCTTAGCGAACGGACTGGCTTTCTTT. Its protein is CASSLANGLAFF.

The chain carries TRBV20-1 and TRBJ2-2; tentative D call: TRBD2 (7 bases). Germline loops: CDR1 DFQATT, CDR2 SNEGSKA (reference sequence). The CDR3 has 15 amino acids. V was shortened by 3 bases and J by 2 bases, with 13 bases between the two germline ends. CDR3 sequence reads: CSASEAGANTGELFF. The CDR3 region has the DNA TGCAGTGCTAGTGAGGCGGGGGCTAACACCGGGGAGCTGTTTTTT.

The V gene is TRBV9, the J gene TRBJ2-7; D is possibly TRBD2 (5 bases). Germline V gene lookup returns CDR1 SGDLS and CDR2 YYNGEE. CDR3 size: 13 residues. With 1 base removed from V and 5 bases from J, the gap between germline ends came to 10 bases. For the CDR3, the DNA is TGTGCCAGCAGCGTATCGGTTAGCGACGAGCAGTACTTC. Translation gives CASSVSVSDEQYF.

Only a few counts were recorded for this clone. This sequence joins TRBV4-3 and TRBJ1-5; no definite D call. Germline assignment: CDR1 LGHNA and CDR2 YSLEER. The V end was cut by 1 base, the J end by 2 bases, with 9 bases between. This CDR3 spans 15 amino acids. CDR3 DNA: TGCGCCAGCAGCCAAGGCCGGGAACGCAATCAGCCCCAGCATTTT. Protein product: CASSQGRERNQPQHF.

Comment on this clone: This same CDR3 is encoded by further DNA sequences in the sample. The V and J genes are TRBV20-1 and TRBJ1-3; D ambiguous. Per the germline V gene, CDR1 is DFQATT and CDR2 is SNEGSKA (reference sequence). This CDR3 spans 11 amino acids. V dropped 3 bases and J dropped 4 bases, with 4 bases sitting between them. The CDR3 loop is CSASYGNTIYF. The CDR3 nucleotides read TGCAGTGCTAGCTACGGAAACACCATATATTTT.

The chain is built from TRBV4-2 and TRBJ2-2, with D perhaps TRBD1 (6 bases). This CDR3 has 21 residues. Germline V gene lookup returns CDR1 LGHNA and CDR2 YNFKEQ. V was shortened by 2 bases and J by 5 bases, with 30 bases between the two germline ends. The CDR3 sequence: CASSQIYPTSGGASGTGELFF. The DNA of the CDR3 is TGTGCCAGCAGCCAAATTTACCCAACTAGTGGGGGCGCCTCGGGAACCGGGGAGCTGTTTTTT.

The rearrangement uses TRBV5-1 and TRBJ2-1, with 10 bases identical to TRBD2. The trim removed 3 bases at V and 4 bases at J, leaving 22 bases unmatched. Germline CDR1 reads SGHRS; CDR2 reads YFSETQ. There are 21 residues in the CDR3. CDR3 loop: CASSSPLSGTSDIRVYNEQFF. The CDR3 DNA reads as TGCGCCAGCAGCTCCCCTTTAAGTGGGACTAGCGACATTCGGGTTTACAATGAGCAGTTCTTC.

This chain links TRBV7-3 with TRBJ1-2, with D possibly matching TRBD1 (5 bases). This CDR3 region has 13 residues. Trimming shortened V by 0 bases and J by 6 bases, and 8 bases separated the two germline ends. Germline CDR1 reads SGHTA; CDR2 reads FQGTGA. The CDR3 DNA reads TGTGCCAGCAGCTTAACGGGGGGAAATGGCTACACCTTC. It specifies CASSLTGGNGYTF.

CDR3 coding DNA: TGCGCCAGCAGCCAAGGTCCGGTGCCCTTGGCCGGGGAGCTGTTTTTT. Protein: CASSQGPVPLAGELFF. V usage is TRBV4-1 and J usage is TRBJ2-2; D not certain. V was shortened by 1 base and J by 6 bases, with 15 bases between the two germline ends. Germline CDR1 reads MGHRA; CDR2 reads YSYEKL. This CDR3 comprises 16 residues.

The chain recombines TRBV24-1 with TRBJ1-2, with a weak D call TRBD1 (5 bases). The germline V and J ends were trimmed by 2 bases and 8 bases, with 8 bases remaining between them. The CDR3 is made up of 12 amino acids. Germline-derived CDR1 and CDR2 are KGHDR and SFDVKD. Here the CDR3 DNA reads TGTGCCACCAGTGATTCAGGGATGGGCTACACCTTC. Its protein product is CATSDSGMGYTF.

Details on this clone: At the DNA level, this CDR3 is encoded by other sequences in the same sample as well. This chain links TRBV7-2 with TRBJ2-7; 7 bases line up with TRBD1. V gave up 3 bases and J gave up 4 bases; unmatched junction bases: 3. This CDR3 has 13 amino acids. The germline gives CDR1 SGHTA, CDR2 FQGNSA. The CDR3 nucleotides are TGTGCCAGCAGCTTCGACAGGGTGTACGAGCAGTACTTC. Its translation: CASSFDRVYEQYF.

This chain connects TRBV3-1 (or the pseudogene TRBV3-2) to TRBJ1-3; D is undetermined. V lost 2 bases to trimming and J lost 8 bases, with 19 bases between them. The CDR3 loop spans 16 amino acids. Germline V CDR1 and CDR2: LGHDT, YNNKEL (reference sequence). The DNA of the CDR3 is TGTGCCAGCAGCCAACTCGGAAAGGGAGAATGGGACACCATATATTTT. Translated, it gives CASSQLGKGEWDTIYF.

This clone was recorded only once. In DNA form, the CDR3 reads TGTGCCAGCAGCTTGATGAGGAGCTCTGGAAACACCATATATTTT. It specifies CASSLMRSSGNTIYF. This rearrangement joins TRBV7-8 to TRBJ1-3; D gene uncertain. The CDR3 extends over 15 amino acids. Germline V gene lookup returns CDR1 SGHVS and CDR2 FQNEAQ. The V end lost 3 bases, the J end lost 0 bases, and 9 bases lay between the germline ends.

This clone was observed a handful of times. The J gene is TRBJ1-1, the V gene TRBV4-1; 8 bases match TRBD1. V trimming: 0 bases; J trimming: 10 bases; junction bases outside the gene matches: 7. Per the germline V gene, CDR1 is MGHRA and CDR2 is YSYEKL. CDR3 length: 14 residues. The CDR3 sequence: CASSQETVTGGAFF. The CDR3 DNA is TGCGCCAGCAGCCAAGAAACCGTCACAGGGGGAGCTTTCTTT.

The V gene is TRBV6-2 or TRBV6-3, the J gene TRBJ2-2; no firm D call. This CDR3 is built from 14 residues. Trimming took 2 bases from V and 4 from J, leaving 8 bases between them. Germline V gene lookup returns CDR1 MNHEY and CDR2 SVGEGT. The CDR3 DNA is TGTGCCAGCAGTTACGAGGCGGTCACCGGGGAGCTGTTTTTT. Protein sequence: CASSYEAVTGELFF.

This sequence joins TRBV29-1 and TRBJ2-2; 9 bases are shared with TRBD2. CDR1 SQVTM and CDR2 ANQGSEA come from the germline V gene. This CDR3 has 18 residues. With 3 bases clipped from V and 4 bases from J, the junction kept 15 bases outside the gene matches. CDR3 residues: CSVDSHGAGGRRTGELFF. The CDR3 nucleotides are TGCAGCGTTGATTCCCACGGGGCGGGGGGGCGCCGCACCGGGGAGCTGTTTTTT.

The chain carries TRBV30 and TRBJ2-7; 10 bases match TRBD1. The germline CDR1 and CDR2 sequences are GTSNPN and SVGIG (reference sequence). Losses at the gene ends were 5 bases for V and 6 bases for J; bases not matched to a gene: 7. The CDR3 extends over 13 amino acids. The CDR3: CAWGRQGASEQYF. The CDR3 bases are TGTGCCTGGGGTCGACAGGGGGCGTCCGAGCAGTACTTC.

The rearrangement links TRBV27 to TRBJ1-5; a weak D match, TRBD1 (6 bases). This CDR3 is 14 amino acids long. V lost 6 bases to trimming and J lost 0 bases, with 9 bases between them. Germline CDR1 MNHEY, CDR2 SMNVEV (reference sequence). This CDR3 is CASRAGVSNQPQHF. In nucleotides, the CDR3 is TGTGCCAGCAGGGCAGGGGTTAGCAATCAGCCCCAGCATTTT.